The 3 T cell receptor beta chains below come from one sample, sequenced in a study of blood T cell repertoires in COVID-19. Generated by immunoSEQ multiplex PCR, the TCRdb table keeps only in-frame clones and is missing some. The sample shows some 200,000 clones, roughly 79% of them seen only once. Source material: PBMCs or T cells enriched from blood (not recorded which). The receptors derive from a woman aged 45-59 years with acute COVID-19.

The table lists this clone with a few counts. The chain joins TRBV2 to TRBJ1-5; D perhaps matches TRBD1 (5 bases). The CDR3 consists of 12 residues. V was pared by 6 bases and J by 6 bases, with 9 bases between. The germline V gene has CDR1 SNHLY and CDR2 FYNNEI. This CDR3 reads CASRGEGQPQHF. In DNA form, the CDR3 reads TGTGCCAGCAGGGGGGAGGGTCAGCCCCAGCATTTT.

V gene TRBV5-4 combines with J gene TRBJ2-1; D may be TRBD1 (6 bases). CDR1 SGHNT and CDR2 YYREEE come from the germline V gene (reference sequence). The CDR3 contains 16 residues. Trimming pared 4 bases from V and 6 bases from J, leaving 20 bases between. Written as DNA, the CDR3 is TGTGCCAGCAGCGGTTGGCTTGGACAGAAAAGCAATGAGCAGTTCTTC. Translated, it gives CASSGWLGQKSNEQFF.

The chain recombines TRBV9 with TRBJ2-6, with D unresolved. The CDR3 spans 14 residues. CDR1 and CDR2 from the germline V gene are SGDLS and YYNGEE. The germline V and J ends were trimmed by 4 bases and 4 bases, with 9 bases remaining between them. The DNA for the CDR3 is TGTGCCAGCAGCCATAGGAGCGGGGCCAACGTCCTGACTTTC. It codes for CASSHRSGANVLTF. The full variable domain, completed using reference TRBV9 and TRBJ2-6, is DSGVTQTPKHLITATGQRVTLRCSPRSGDLSVYWYQQSLDQGLQFLIQYYNGEERAKGNILERFSAQQFPDLHSELNLSSLELGDSALYFCASSHRSGANVLTFGAGSRLTVL.